Here is one TCR beta chain with its context. Sequencing used immunoSEQ multiplex PCR; TCRdb keeps in-frame clones, though not all of them. The profile shows approximately 250,000 clones, around nine tenths of them singletons. The data originate from a study of blood T cell repertoires in COVID-19. Trimming cost V 5 bases and J 7 bases; bases outside gene matches: 5. Germline CDR1 LNHDA, CDR2 SQIVND (reference sequence). The CDR3 sequence is 13 residues long. The receptor was isolated from a woman in her forties who had been exposed to COVID-19. The sequenced sample was PBMCs or T cells enriched from blood (not recorded which). This chain connects TRBV19 to TRBJ1-5, with 7 nucleotides matching TRBD1. This CDR3 reads CASSRQGNQPQHF. The CDR3 coding sequence is TGTGCCAGTAGTCGACAGGGAAACCAGCCCCAGCATTTT.